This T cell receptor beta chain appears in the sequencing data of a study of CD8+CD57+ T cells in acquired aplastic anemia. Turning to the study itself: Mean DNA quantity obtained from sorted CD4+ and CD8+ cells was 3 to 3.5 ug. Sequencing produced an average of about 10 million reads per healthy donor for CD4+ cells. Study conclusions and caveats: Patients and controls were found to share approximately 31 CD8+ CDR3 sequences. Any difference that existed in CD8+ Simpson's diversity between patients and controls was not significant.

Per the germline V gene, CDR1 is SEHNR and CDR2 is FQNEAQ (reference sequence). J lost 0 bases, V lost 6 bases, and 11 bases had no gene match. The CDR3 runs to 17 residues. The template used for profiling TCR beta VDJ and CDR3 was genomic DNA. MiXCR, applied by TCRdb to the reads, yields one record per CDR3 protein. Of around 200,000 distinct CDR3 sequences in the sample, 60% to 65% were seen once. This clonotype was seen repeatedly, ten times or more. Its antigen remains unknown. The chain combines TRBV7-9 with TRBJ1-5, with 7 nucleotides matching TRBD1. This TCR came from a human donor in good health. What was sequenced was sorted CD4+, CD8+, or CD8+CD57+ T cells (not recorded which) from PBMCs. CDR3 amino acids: CASSVAGGPFSNQPQHF. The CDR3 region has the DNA TGTGCCAGCAGTGTGGCAGGGGGTCCCTTTAGCAATCAGCCCCAGCATTTT.